This T cell receptor (beta chain) was recovered during a study of cytomegalovirus exposure and HLA in healthy donors. Study-level results: Rare TCR sequences dominated, though some public TCRs recurred in many donors. Over 150 TCR beta chains were listed as cytomegalovirus-associated. Specific recognition of CMV antigens was confirmed in vitro for a few chains (all CMV-associated). The TCR clusters that emerged in the first cohort tended, a later analysis found, to co-occur in the 120 or so validation repertoires.

Sequencing used immunoSEQ multiplex PCR; TCRdb keeps in-frame clones, though not all of them. The table records approximately 60,000 clones, 80% to 95% of them present only once. With respect to this clone: Its cognate antigen is unknown.

Germline V gene lookup returns CDR1 SGHRS and CDR2 YFSETQ. The trim removed 0 bases at V and 4 bases at J, leaving 8 bases unmatched. The CDR3 is 17 residues long. The specimen was PBMCs. The TCR was taken from a man aged 18 to 35 in good health and CMV-seronegative. This chain uses TRBV5-1 with TRBJ2-3, with TRBD2 matching 10 bases. The CDR3, as DNA: TGCGCCAGCAGCTTGGAGGACCTAGCGGGAGAGGCAGATACGCAGTATTTT. Protein product: CASSLEDLAGEADTQYF.